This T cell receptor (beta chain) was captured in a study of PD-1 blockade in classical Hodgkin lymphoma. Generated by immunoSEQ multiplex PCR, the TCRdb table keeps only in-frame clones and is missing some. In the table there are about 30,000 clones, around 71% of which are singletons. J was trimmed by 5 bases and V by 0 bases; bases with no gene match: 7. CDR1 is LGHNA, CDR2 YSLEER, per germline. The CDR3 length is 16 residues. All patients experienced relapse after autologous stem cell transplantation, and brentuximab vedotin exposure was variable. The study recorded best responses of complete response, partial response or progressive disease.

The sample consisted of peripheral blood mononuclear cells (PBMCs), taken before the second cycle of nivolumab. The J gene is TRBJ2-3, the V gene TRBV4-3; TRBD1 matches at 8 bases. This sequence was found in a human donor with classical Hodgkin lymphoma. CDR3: CASSQDRQGAVDTQYF. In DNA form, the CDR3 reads TGCGCCAGCAGCCAAGATCGGCAGGGGGCGGTAGATACGCAGTATTTT.